Included here is one T cell receptor beta chain sequence, with context. This sample was included in a study of blood T cell repertoires in COVID-19. Turning to the study itself: The analysed material was cDNA or gDNA that came from T cells, B-cell-depleted T cells, or PBMCs.

Sequenced by immunoSEQ multiplex PCR; TCRdb stores in-frame clones only, minus some. The sample has fewer than 300,000 clones, roughly nine tenths seen once; the top ten hold roughly 2.3%. Germline lookup yields CDR1 SGHNT and CDR2 YENEEA. The CDR3 contains 14 residues. Between the trimmed V and J ends, which lost 1 base and 0 bases, there was a span of 4 bases. This sequence originates from a woman aged 25 to 39 with COVID-19, enrolled during active disease. Sequenced material: peripheral blood. The chain couples TRBV11-3 to TRBJ1-3; D is unclear. The CDR3 spells CASSLASSGNTIYF. DNA for the CDR3: TGTGCCAGCAGCTTAGCCAGCTCTGGAAACACCATATATTTT.